The entry below describes one TCR beta chain. The data originate from a study of blood T cell repertoires in COVID-19. About the research overall: The United States, Italy and Spain supplied acute and convalescent COVID-19 samples. PBMCs, B-cell-depleted T cells, or T cells were the source of the cDNA or gDNA that made up the material.

Only in-frame clones appear in the TCRdb table, and some are missing; sequencing was by immunoSEQ multiplex PCR. The repertoire consists of approximately 24,000 clones, with approximately 89% occurring once and the leading ten covering roughly 4.8%. V was clipped by 1 base and J by 3 bases; unmatched bases: 5. There are 15 residues in the CDR3. CDR1 is SGHDT and CDR2 is YYEEEE in the germline V gene. What was sequenced was peripheral blood. The chain joins TRBV5-6 to TRBJ2-7, with TRBD1 matching 9 bases. The receptor's source is a man aged 45-65 years with active COVID-19. CDR3 loop: CASSLPQGAVYEQYF. CDR3 in DNA: TGTGCCAGCAGCTTGCCACAGGGGGCTGTCTACGAGCAGTACTTC. Supplemented by reference TRBV5-6 and TRBJ2-7, the full variable domain reads DAGVTQSPTHLIKTRGQQVTLRCSPKSGHDTVSWYQQALGQGPQFIFQYYEEEERQRGNFPDRFSGHQFPNYSSELNVNALLLGDSALYLCASSLPQGAVYEQYFGPGTRLTVT.